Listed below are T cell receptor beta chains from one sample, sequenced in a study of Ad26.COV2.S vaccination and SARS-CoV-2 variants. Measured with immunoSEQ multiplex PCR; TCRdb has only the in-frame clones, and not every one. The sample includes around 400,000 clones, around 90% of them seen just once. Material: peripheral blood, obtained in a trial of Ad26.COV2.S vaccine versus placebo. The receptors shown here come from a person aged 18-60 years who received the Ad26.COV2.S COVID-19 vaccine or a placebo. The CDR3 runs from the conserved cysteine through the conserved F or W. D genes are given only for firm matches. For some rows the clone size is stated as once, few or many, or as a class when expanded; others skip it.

TGTGCCAGCAGTTTGAATGATCAGCCCCAGCATTTT	CASSLNDQPQHF	-	-	TRBJ1-5	12	TRBV12-3/TRBV12-4
TGCGCCAGCAGCTTAGAGACTAGCGAAGACAATGAGCAGTTCTTC	CASSLETSEDNEQFF	-	TRBD2	TRBJ2-1	15	TRBV4-3
TGTGCCAGCAGACAAATTATCCCCTATGGCTACACCTTC	CASRQIIPYGYTF	-	-	TRBJ1-2	13	TRBV27
TGTGCCAGCAGGGCAACCAGTGGCGAGCAGTACTTC	CASRATSGEQYF	-	-	TRBJ2-7	12	TRBV2
TGTGCCAGCAGAGGGACCGGGGCGCTTGCTAACTATGGCTACACCTTC	CASRGTGALANYGYTF	-	-	TRBJ1-2	16	TRBV9
TGTGCCAGCAGTCCATACGCAGGGCATGGGGAGCTGTTTTTT	CASSPYAGHGELFF	-	-	TRBJ2-2	14	TRBV6-5
TGTGCCAGCAGCTTGCTAGTGAGCTCCTACAATGAGCAGTTCTTC	CASSLLVSSYNEQFF	-	-	TRBJ2-1	15	TRBV7-3
TGTGCCAGCAGCTTAGGGACAGGGTCCTACAATGAGCAGTTCTTC	CASSLGTGSYNEQFF	-	TRBD1	TRBJ2-1	15	TRBV7-2
TGTGCCAGCAGTGAAGCGACGGGGCAGAGCAATCAGCCCCAGCATTTT	CASSEATGQSNQPQHF	-	-	TRBJ1-5	16	TRBV6-1
TGCAGCGTGACCGGGACAGGCCGCTACGAGCAGTACTTC	CSVTGTGRYEQYF	-	TRBD1	TRBJ2-7	13	TRBV29-1
TGCAGCGTTGTGAAGGGGGCAGGAGAGACCCAGTACTTC	CSVVKGAGETQYF	-	TRBD1	TRBJ2-5	13	TRBV29-1
TGTGCCAGCAGTCCTCGGACAGGGGTGCCTATCACAGATACGCAGTATTTT	CASSPRTGVPITDTQYF	-	TRBD1	TRBJ2-3	17	TRBV27
TGTGCCAGCAGCTACACGACTGCAAGCTCCTACAATGAGCAGTTCTTC	CASSYTTASSYNEQFF	-	-	TRBJ2-1	16	TRBV6-6
TGCAGCGTTGAAGCAGGGGGCGGGACAGATACGCAGTATTTT	CSVEAGGGTDTQYF	-	TRBD1	TRBJ2-3	14	TRBV29-1
TGTGCCAGCAGTTACGGCGGGGGCGGCAATCAGCCCCAGCATTTT	CASSYGGGGNQPQHF	-	-	TRBJ1-5	15	TRBV6-2/TRBV6-3
TGTGCCAGTATCGGCCGGGGACCCACTGGAAACACCATATATTTT	CASIGRGPTGNTIYF	-	-	TRBJ1-3	15	TRBV19
TGCGCCAGCAGCCAAGATCTGGGTGACGGGGAGACCCAGTACTTC	CASSQDLGDGETQYF	-	-	TRBJ2-5	15	TRBV4-1
TGTGCCAGCAGCTCCCCGCGGACAGGAATTAACCTTCCCTCCTACAATGAGCAGTTCTTC	CASSSPRTGINLPSYNEQFF	once	TRBD1	TRBJ2-1	20	TRBV27
TGTGCCAGCAGCTTCTCGTTGGAGCGTACCTCTGGAAACACCATATATTTT	CASSFSLERTSGNTIYF	-	-	TRBJ1-3	17	TRBV5-6
TGTGCCAGCAGCTTAGCGGATGAGCAGTTCTTC	CASSLADEQFF	-	-	TRBJ2-1	11	TRBV11-1
TGTGCCAGCAGCTTAGAGGCGACAGGGGGATTGGGCTACACCTTC	CASSLEATGGLGYTF	-	TRBD1	TRBJ1-2	15	TRBV7-8
TGTGCCATCACCCGACAGGGGGCATCGGATACGCAGTATTTT	CAITRQGASDTQYF	once	TRBD1	TRBJ2-3	14	TRBV10-3
TGTGCCAGCAGCTTAGGACTAGCGGGAGGTGGCGAGCAGTTCTTC	CASSLGLAGGGEQFF	-	TRBD2	TRBJ2-1	15	TRBV7-6
TGTGCCAGCAGGAGGAGGGCCGACACAGATACGCAGTATTTT	CASRRRADTDTQYF	-	-	TRBJ2-3	14	TRBV6-4
TGTGCCTGGAGTGTAGGGTGGGCAGGGCTGAACACTGAAGCTTTCTTT	CAWSVGWAGLNTEAFF	-	-	TRBJ1-1	16	TRBV30
TGCGCCAGCAGCCAGGGACCCGACAGTAGGGTTGAAAAACTGTTTTTT	CASSQGPDSRVEKLFF	-	-	TRBJ1-4	16	TRBV4-3
TGTGCCAGCACCCCGGGGGGTTCCCACGAGCAGTACTTC	CASTPGGSHEQYF	-	TRBD2	TRBJ2-7	13	TRBV28
TGTGCCAGCAGCTTAGGGACCCTACTCAATGAGCAGTTCTTC	CASSLGTLLNEQFF	once	-	TRBJ2-1	14	TRBV11-2
TGTGCCAGCTCACCGGAATTTGGGACAGCTATCCAGCCCCAGCATTTT	CASSPEFGTAIQPQHF	-	TRBD1	TRBJ1-5	16	TRBV18
TGCGCCAGCAGCCAAACTCGACAGATCTCCTACAATGAGCAGTTCTTC	CASSQTRQISYNEQFF	-	-	TRBJ2-1	16	TRBV4-3
TGTGCCAGCAGACCTACAGGGTATCCATCCCCCTACGAGCAGTACTTC	CASRPTGYPSPYEQYF	-	-	TRBJ2-7	16	TRBV2
TGTGCCAGCAGCTTAGGGGCAGGGGGTTCACCCCTCCACTTT	CASSLGAGGSPLHF	-	TRBD1	TRBJ1-6	14	TRBV7-8
TGTGCCAGCAGTTGGGACAGGAGGTCCACAGATACGCAGTATTTT	CASSWDRRSTDTQYF	-	TRBD1	TRBJ2-3	15	TRBV28
TGTGCCAGCAGCTGGGGGAACACTAATGAAAAACTGTTTTTT	CASSWGNTNEKLFF	-	-	TRBJ1-4	14	TRBV5-4
TGTGCCAGCAGCCCCCAACGGACTAGCGGAGCTGAGCAGTTCTTC	CASSPQRTSGAEQFF	-	TRBD2	TRBJ2-1	15	TRBV7-3
TGTGCCAGCAGCTTAGGGCCAGGGGAAGTCAAAAACATTCAGTACTTC	CASSLGPGEVKNIQYF	-	-	TRBJ2-4	16	TRBV7-3
TGTGCCAGCTCACCTGTGACAGGGAACACTGAAGCTTTCTTT	CASSPVTGNTEAFF	-	-	TRBJ1-1	14	TRBV18
TGTGCCAGTAGTTCTACAGGGGCCCGGGAAGTCTACACCTTC	CASSSTGAREVYTF	-	TRBD1	TRBJ1-2	14	TRBV19
TGTGCCAGCAGCCTCAATCAGCCCCAGCATTTT	CASSLNQPQHF	-	-	TRBJ1-5	11	TRBV28
TGTGCCAGCAGCTTCAGCGGGAGGGCCCACTATGAGCAGTTCTTC	CASSFSGRAHYEQFF	-	TRBD2	TRBJ2-1	15	TRBV5-6
TGTGCCAGCAGTTCCCTCTACAATGAGCAGTTCTTC	CASSSLYNEQFF	-	-	TRBJ2-1	12	TRBV12-3/TRBV12-4
TGTGCCTGGACCCTGGGGGGGGATCAGCCCCAGCATTTT	CAWTLGGDQPQHF	-	-	TRBJ1-5	13	TRBV30
TGCGCCACTCGAGAGGGAGGGCAGGCTTTCTTT	CATREGGQAFF	-	-	TRBJ1-1	11	TRBV10-1
TGCAGCGTTGAGGCTGGCACAGATACGCAGTATTTT	CSVEAGTDTQYF	few	-	TRBJ2-3	12	TRBV29-1
TGTGCCAGCAGTTACTCTACTAGCGGGAGGATCTTTTCCTACGAGCAGTACTTC	CASSYSTSGRIFSYEQYF	-	TRBD2	TRBJ2-7	18	TRBV6-2/TRBV6-3
TGTGCCATCCTAGCGGGAACCACCGGGGAGCTGTTTTTT	CAILAGTTGELFF	-	TRBD2	TRBJ2-2	13	TRBV7-6
TGTGCCAGCAGTTACTTCCAACTAGCGCGCTACGAGCAGTACTTC	CASSYFQLARYEQYF	-	TRBD2	TRBJ2-7	15	TRBV6-2/TRBV6-3
TGTGCCAGCAGTGCCTGGGACAGAGTACAAAACATTCAGTACTTC	CASSAWDRVQNIQYF	-	TRBD1	TRBJ2-4	15	TRBV25-1
TGTGCCAGCACCTTGGGAGGACAGGGACAATCCTACAATGAGCAGTTCTTC	CASTLGGQGQSYNEQFF	-	TRBD1	TRBJ2-1	17	TRBV5-6
TGTGCCAGCAGCCCCACGGGTTCGGTAAGCTCCTACAATGAGCAGTTCTTC	CASSPTGSVSSYNEQFF	-	-	TRBJ2-1	17	TRBV7-3
TGCGCCAGCAGCCGATACCGGGACAGGGGAGATCCCGAGTACTTC	CASSRYRDRGDPEYF	-	TRBD1	TRBJ2-4	15	TRBV4-3
TGTGCTAGTGGAGACCACGGGGCCTACAATGAGCAGTTCTTC	CASGDHGAYNEQFF	-	-	TRBJ2-1	14	TRBV12-5
TGCGCCAGCAGCCAATTTAGCGGGGCTAGCTCCTACAATGAGCAGTTCTTC	CASSQFSGASSYNEQFF	once	TRBD2	TRBJ2-1	17	TRBV4-3
TGTGCCAGTAGTATAGATAGGGACAGGCAGGAGCAGTTCTTC	CASSIDRDRQEQFF	-	TRBD1	TRBJ2-1	14	TRBV19
TGTGCCTGGGGCCATGGGGTATCCTACAATGAGCAGTTCTTC	CAWGHGVSYNEQFF	-	-	TRBJ2-1	14	TRBV30
TGTGCCAGCAGCTTAGGTCCGGGACAGGAGAATCAGCCCCAGCATTTT	CASSLGPGQENQPQHF	-	TRBD1	TRBJ1-5	16	TRBV7-2